These T cell receptor beta chains were read from a single sample in a study of regulatory T cells in long-lasting Graves disease. A single record per CDR3 protein comes from TCRdb applying MiXCR to the multiplex PCR reads. The sample lists around 420,000 distinct CDR3 sequences, about 16% occurring once. Material: peripheral blood mononuclear cells (PBMCs), obtained at new diagnosis, from a patient treated with antithyroid drugs. The source is a female donor with Graves disease. Both conserved end residues are part of each CDR3. D genes are given only for firm matches. A clone size is listed for some rows: how often the clone was seen (once, few, many), or a class if it is expanded.

CDR3 DNA: TGTGCCAGCGGCTCAGGGACTAGCGGGACCATCCCTTCCTACGAGCAGTACTTC; CDR3 protein: CASGSGTSGTIPSYEQYF; V gene: TRBV7-9; J gene: TRBJ2-7; D gene: TRBD2; clone size: few
CDR3 DNA: TGTGCCAGCAGCTCAGCCGGGTCCATGAACACTGAAGCTTTCTTT; CDR3 protein: CASSSAGSMNTEAFF; V gene: TRBV3-1; J gene: TRBJ1-1; D gene: .; clone size: many
CDR3 DNA: TGTGCCAGCAGCTTAGGTCAGCCCCAGCATTTT; CDR3 protein: CASSLGQPQHF; V gene: TRBV12-3/TRBV12-4; J gene: TRBJ1-5; D gene: .; clone size: many
CDR3 DNA: TGTGCCAGCAGACAGGGGACACCGAACACTGAAGCTTTCTTT; CDR3 protein: CASRQGTPNTEAFF; V gene: TRBV6-1; J gene: TRBJ1-1; D gene: TRBD1; clone size: many
CDR3 DNA: TGCAGTGCTATCCGACAGGGGGCTAAGCCCCAGCATTTT; CDR3 protein: CSAIRQGAKPQHF; V gene: TRBV20-1; J gene: TRBJ1-5; D gene: TRBD1; clone size: .
CDR3 DNA: TGTGCCAGCCGGGCCGGACTAGCGGGAGGTGAAGAGACCCAGTACTTC; CDR3 protein: CASRAGLAGGEETQYF; V gene: TRBV13; J gene: TRBJ2-5; D gene: TRBD2; clone size: once
CDR3 DNA: TGTGCCAGCAGTTACGGGACTAGCGGGACTGGCGAGCAGTACTTC; CDR3 protein: CASSYGTSGTGEQYF; V gene: TRBV6-5; J gene: TRBJ2-7; D gene: TRBD2; clone size: many
CDR3 DNA: TGCAGCGTTGTAGGGTCGACGGGGACTGAAGCTTTCTTT; CDR3 protein: CSVVGSTGTEAFF; V gene: TRBV29-1; J gene: TRBJ1-1; D gene: .; clone size: many
CDR3 DNA: TGTGCCAGCAGGTGGAGCGGGACGAGAAACACCGGGGAGCTGTTTTTT; CDR3 protein: CASRWSGTRNTGELFF; V gene: TRBV12-3/TRBV12-4; J gene: TRBJ2-2; D gene: TRBD2; clone size: many
CDR3 DNA: TGTGCCAGCAGCTCCTACCGGACAGGTTACGGCTACACCTTC; CDR3 protein: CASSSYRTGYGYTF; V gene: TRBV7-2; J gene: TRBJ1-2; D gene: TRBD1; clone size: many
CDR3 DNA: TGTGCCAGCTCAAGGACTAGCGGGGGCAATGAGCAGTTCTTC; CDR3 protein: CASSRTSGGNEQFF; V gene: TRBV18; J gene: TRBJ2-1; D gene: TRBD2; clone size: .
CDR3 DNA: TGCAGTGCTAGAGATCTTGGGGGGACGTATACCGCGACGGGAAAACTGTTTTTT; CDR3 protein: CSARDLGGTYTATGKLFF; V gene: TRBV20-1; J gene: TRBJ1-4; D gene: .; clone size: many